The 22 T cell receptor beta chains below all came from one sample that was sequenced in a study of regulatory T cells in long-lasting Graves disease (dated by TCRdb to the early 2020s). The method behind the library was multiplex PCR. TCRdb lists the instrument as Illumina HiSeq 4000. CDR3 regions were amplified by Arm-PCR with iRepertoire HTBI primers to construct TCR beta libraries. TCRdb reanalyzed the raw reads on its own, using fastp at Q25 for trimming and MiXCR for clone calling, and kept in-frame beta chains. A single entry per CDR3 protein holds the most common genes and DNA from its merged rows. Recorded for this sample are 700,000 or so distinct CDR3 sequences; 30% of them occurred a single time. About two fifths of the sample is in the top ten clones. Reading the label with the study, this specimen's time point is: persistent/refractory GD, antithyroid drugs over 5 years with positive TRAb. RNA was extracted from PBMCs in TRIzol for both TCR sequencing and RNA sequencing.

The material was peripheral blood mononuclear cells (PBMCs), obtained when the disease was refractory, from a patient treated with antithyroid drugs. Receptors originate from a female donor with Graves disease.

CDR3 loop: CASSQGPRQGHTEAFF. The CDR3 DNA reads as TGTGCCAGCAGCCAGGGCCCGCGACAGGGCCACACTGAAGCTTTCTTT. The V and J genes are TRBV3-1 and TRBJ1-1; 7 nucleotides align to TRBD1. With 3 bases clipped from V and 3 bases from J, the junction kept 10 bases outside the gene matches. Looked up from germline, CDR1 is LGHDT and CDR2 is YNNKEL (reference sequence). The CDR3 is made up of 16 amino acids.

There are many counts of this clonotype. The chain has TRBV30 and TRBJ1-5, with a tentative D call TRBD1 (6 bases). Germline CDR1 and CDR2: GTSNPN and SVGIG (reference sequence). This CDR3 is 14 amino acids long. V lost 0 bases to trimming and J lost 4 bases, with 10 bases between them. The CDR3, as DNA: TGTGCCTGGAGTGTAGGAGGGGGAAATCAGCCCCAGCATTTT. Translating gives CAWSVGGGNQPQHF.

The table lists this clonotype with a few counts. The V and J genes are TRBV20-1 and TRBJ2-7, with TRBD1 matching over 9 bases. Germline CDR1 reads DFQATT; CDR2 reads SNEGSKA (reference sequence). V dropped 4 bases and J dropped 3; count of bases not matched to a gene: 7. The CDR3 loop spans 14 amino acids. CDR3 sequence: CSATLNRGHYEQYF. The CDR3 DNA sequence: TGCAGTGCTACCCTGAACAGGGGGCACTACGAGCAGTACTTC.

This clonotype was counted a few times. The V gene is TRBV5-1, the J gene TRBJ1-5, with D maybe TRBD1 (6 bases). The germline CDR1 and CDR2 sequences are SGHRS and YFSETQ. V was cut by 3 bases and J by 0 bases, with 16 bases left in between. CDR3 length equals 17 residues. The CDR3 loop is CASSSGLGGPSNQPQHF. The CDR3 region has the DNA TGCGCCAGCAGCTCCGGGTTAGGGGGGCCTAGCAATCAGCCCCAGCATTTT.

The chain carries TRBV7-9 and TRBJ1-1, with 7 bases lining up with TRBD1. The CDR3 extends over 15 amino acids. The V segment lost 5 bases and the J segment 5 bases; nucleotides outside the gene matches: 11. Per germline, CDR1 SEHNR and CDR2 FQNEAQ (reference sequence). CDR3: CASSPSQGIRTEAFF. CDR3 DNA: TGTGCCAGCAGCCCCTCACAGGGGATTCGGACTGAAGCTTTCTTT. Based on the CDR3 plus reference TRBV7-9 and TRBJ1-1, the full variable domain is DTGVSQNPRHKITKRGQNVTFRCDPISEHNRLYWYRQTLGQGPEFLTYFQNEAQLEKSRLLSDRFSAERPKGSFSTLEIQRTEQGDSAMYLCASSPSQGIRTEAFFGQGTRLTVV.

This clonotype showed up just a few times. The chain joins TRBV9 to TRBJ1-4; TRBD1 agrees at 8 bases. The germline gives CDR1 SGDLS, CDR2 YYNGEE. The V gene end was trimmed by 3 bases and the J gene end by 5 bases; junction bases not matched to a gene: 6. The CDR3 has 15 residues. For the CDR3, the DNA is TGTGCCAGCAGCGAAACCGGGACAGGCAATGAAAAACTGTTTTTT. This encodes CASSETGTGNEKLFF.

This clonotype was recorded many times. This rearrangement joins TRBV27 to TRBJ2-6; D assignment may be TRBD1 or TRBD2 (5 bases each). The CDR3 has 14 amino acids. V lost 3 bases and J 4 bases, leaving 7 bases between the germline ends. CDR1 and CDR2 (germline): MNHEY, SMNVEV (reference sequence). The CDR3 loop reads CASSLGTGANVLTF. DNA for the CDR3: TGTGCCAGCAGTTTGGGGACCGGGGCCAACGTCCTGACTTTC.

Concerning this clonotype itself: This clone may be a read error of a much larger clone one base away. The V call is TRBV28, the J call TRBJ1-5, with TRBD1 identical over 9 bases. From germline, CDR1 is MDHEN and CDR2 SYDVKM. With 6 bases clipped from V and 2 bases from J, the junction kept 20 bases outside the gene matches. This CDR3 has 20 amino acids. DNA for the CDR3: TGTGCCAGCAGCCCCACCTTATCTGGGACAGGGCGGGGGGGCAATCAGCCCCAGCATTTT. Amino acid sequence: CASSPTLSGTGRGGNQPQHF.

This clonotype was picked up many times. The V and J genes are TRBV2 and TRBJ2-7; D gene unclear. Trimming removed 10 bases at V and 2 bases at J, with 15 bases between. The CDR3 runs 13 residues. The germline V gene encodes CDR1 SNHLY and CDR2 FYNNEI. CDR3 protein: CAITGVSPYEQYF. CDR3 DNA sequence: TGTGCCATCACCGGAGTTTCGCCCTACGAGCAGTACTTC.

This clonotype was found a few times. This sequence joins TRBV9 and TRBJ1-5; D unclear. Trimming took off 0 bases at V and 7 bases at J, with 17 bases between the two ends. This CDR3 contains 16 residues. Germline V gives CDR1 SGDLS, CDR2 YYNGEE. CDR3 bases: TGTGCCAGCAGCGTAGGGATTGGTGGCCGAGAGCAGCCCCAGCATTTT. Protein: CASSVGIGGREQPQHF.

This clonotype was seen more than once but under ten times. The chain combines TRBV29-1 with TRBJ2-7; 7 nucleotides match TRBD2. The CDR3 runs to 13 residues. Germline values: CDR1 SQVTM, CDR2 ANQGSEA. Germline trimming cut 6 bases from V and 10 bases from J; bases unmatched to any gene: 15. The CDR3 nucleotides read TGCAGCGTCCCCGGGGAGGGGTATGGAGGACAGTACTTC. Translating gives CSVPGEGYGGQYF.

This clonotype was seen a handful of times. This rearrangement joins TRBV6-1 to TRBJ2-7, with 11 bases fitting TRBD2. This CDR3 has 16 amino acids. The V gene's germline CDR1 is MNHNS and CDR2 SASEGT. J gave up 0 bases and V 6 bases, and 7 bases lay outside the gene matches. DNA of the CDR3: TGTGCCAGCAGCGGACTAGCGGGTATAAGCTCCTACGAGCAGTACTTC. This codes for CASSGLAGISSYEQYF.

The genes are TRBV6-2 or TRBV6-3 and TRBJ2-3; 14 nucleotides match TRBD2. The CDR3 runs 17 residues. Trimming removed 5 bases from V and 2 bases from J; junction bases left unmatched: 6. Germline lookup yields CDR1 MNHEY and CDR2 SVGEGT. In DNA, the CDR3 is TGTGCCAGCAGTCCCCGACTAGCGGGAGGGTCCACAGATACGCAGTATTTT. Encoded protein: CASSPRLAGGSTDTQYF.

This clonotype has more than one count but fewer than ten. The chain has TRBV2 and TRBJ1-1, with D possibly matching TRBD1 (6 bases). This CDR3 has 14 residues. CDR1 is SNHLY and CDR2 is FYNNEI in the germline V gene. V was clipped by 6 bases and J by 3 bases, with 14 bases between them. The CDR3 DNA reads TGTGCCAGCAGGGAACAGGGAGGACACACTGAAGCTTTCTTT. As protein: CASREQGGHTEAFF.

This clonotype was seen at least ten times. V is TRBV6-5 and J is TRBJ2-7; 9 nucleotides line up with TRBD1. The CDR3 sequence is 20 residues long. Losses at the gene ends were 0 bases for V and 9 bases for J; bases not matched to a gene: 24. Germline assignment: CDR1 MNHEY and CDR2 SVGAGI. CDR3 region: CASSYSLSGTGPPTRVVQYF. The CDR3 DNA reads TGTGCCAGCAGTTACTCGCTATCCGGGACAGGGCCTCCAACTCGAGTGGTGCAGTACTTC.

This clonotype was observed a few times. CDR3 region: CSARESGDTEAFF. As DNA, the CDR3 is TGCAGTGCTAGAGAAAGTGGGGACACTGAAGCTTTCTTT. V is TRBV20-1 and J is TRBJ1-1; D is ambiguous. This CDR3 contains 13 residues. Per germline, CDR1 DFQATT and CDR2 SNEGSKA (reference sequence). Between the trimmed V and J ends, which lost 0 bases and 3 bases, there was a span of 8 bases.

The chain employs TRBV20-1 and TRBJ1-2; D remains ambiguous. CDR1 and CDR2 from the germline V gene are DFQATT and SNEGSKA (reference sequence). This CDR3 is built from 15 residues. The V and J ends lost 3 bases and 0 bases respectively, with 14 bases between them. In nucleotides, the CDR3 is TGCAGTGCTAGTGTCCTATCTACAACTAACTATGGCTACACCTTC. This sequence encodes CSASVLSTTNYGYTF.

The V gene is TRBV19, the J gene TRBJ2-7; D ambiguous. CDR3 length: 15 amino acids. V was trimmed by 1 base and J by 0 bases, leaving 10 bases between them. The germline gives CDR1 LNHDA, CDR2 SQIVND (reference sequence). Written as DNA, the CDR3 is TGTGCCAGTAGTATAGGAGCTGCGGTCTCCTACGAGCAGTACTTC. The encoded protein is CASSIGAAVSYEQYF.

This clonotype was seen only a few times. The chain recombines TRBV2 with TRBJ1-4; weak D call: TRBD1 (5 bases). Germline CDR1 and CDR2: SNHLY and FYNNEI. V gave up 0 bases and J gave up 7 bases, with 12 bases separating them. The CDR3 runs to 15 residues. The CDR3 bases are TGTGCCAGCAGTGAAGCGTTAGGGGTGGGTGAAAAACTGTTTTTT. It is translated as CASSEALGVGEKLFF. The full variable domain, its missing parts supplied by reference TRBV2 and TRBJ1-4, is EPEVTQTPSHQVTQMGQEVILRCVPISNHLYFYWYRQILGQKVEFLVSFYNNEISEKSEIFDDQFSVERPDGSNFTLKIRSTKLEDSAMYFCASSEALGVGEKLFFGSGTQLSVL.

This clonotype was counted ten times or more. V usage is TRBV12-3 or TRBV12-4 and J usage is TRBJ1-2; 7 bases map to TRBD1. V lost 0 bases and J lost 4; bases outside the gene matches: 5. This CDR3 has 15 residues. CDR3 residues: CASSLALAGGYGYTF. CDR3 in DNA: TGTGCCAGCAGTTTAGCGCTCGCAGGGGGCTATGGCTACACCTTC.

Concerning this clonotype: One end of the junction varies from germline; a read error may be responsible. The rearrangement joins TRBV11-2 to TRBJ1-2; D remains unclear. Per germline, CDR1 SGHAT and CDR2 FQNNGV. This CDR3 has 16 residues. CDR3 sequence reads: CASSPSEPGINYDYTF. CDR3 nucleotides: TGTGCCAGCAGCCCAAGTGAGCCAGGCATTAACTATGACTACACCTTC.

There are a few counts of this clonotype. This chain joins TRBV18 and TRBJ2-5; 7 nucleotides align to TRBD1. V trimming: 4 bases; J trimming: 3 bases; junction bases outside the gene matches: 2. The CDR3 totals 13 residues. CDR1 is KGHSH and CDR2 is LQKENI in the germline V gene. The CDR3 sequence is CASSRGTEETQYF. As DNA, the CDR3 is TGTGCCAGCTCACGAGGGACAGAAGAGACCCAGTACTTC. Supplemented by reference TRBV18 and TRBJ2-5, the full variable domain reads NAGVMQNPRHLVRRRGQEARLRCSPMKGHSHVYWYRQLPEEGLKFMVYLQKENIIDESGMPKERFSAEFPKEGPSILRIQQVVRGDSAAYFCASSRGTEETQYFGPGTRLLVL.